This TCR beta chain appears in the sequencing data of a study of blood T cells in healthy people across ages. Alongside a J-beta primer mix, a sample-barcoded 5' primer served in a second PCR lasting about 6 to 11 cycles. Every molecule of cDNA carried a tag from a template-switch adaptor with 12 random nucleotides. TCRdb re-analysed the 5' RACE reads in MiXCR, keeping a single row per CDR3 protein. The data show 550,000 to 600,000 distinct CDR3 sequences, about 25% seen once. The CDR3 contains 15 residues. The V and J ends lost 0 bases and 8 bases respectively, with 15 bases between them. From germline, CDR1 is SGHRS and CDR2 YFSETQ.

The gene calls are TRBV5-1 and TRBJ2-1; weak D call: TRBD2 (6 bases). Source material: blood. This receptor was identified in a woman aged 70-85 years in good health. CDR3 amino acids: CASSLEVGGRYEQFF. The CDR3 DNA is TGCGCCAGCAGCTTGGAGGTGGGGGGTCGGTATGAGCAGTTCTTC.